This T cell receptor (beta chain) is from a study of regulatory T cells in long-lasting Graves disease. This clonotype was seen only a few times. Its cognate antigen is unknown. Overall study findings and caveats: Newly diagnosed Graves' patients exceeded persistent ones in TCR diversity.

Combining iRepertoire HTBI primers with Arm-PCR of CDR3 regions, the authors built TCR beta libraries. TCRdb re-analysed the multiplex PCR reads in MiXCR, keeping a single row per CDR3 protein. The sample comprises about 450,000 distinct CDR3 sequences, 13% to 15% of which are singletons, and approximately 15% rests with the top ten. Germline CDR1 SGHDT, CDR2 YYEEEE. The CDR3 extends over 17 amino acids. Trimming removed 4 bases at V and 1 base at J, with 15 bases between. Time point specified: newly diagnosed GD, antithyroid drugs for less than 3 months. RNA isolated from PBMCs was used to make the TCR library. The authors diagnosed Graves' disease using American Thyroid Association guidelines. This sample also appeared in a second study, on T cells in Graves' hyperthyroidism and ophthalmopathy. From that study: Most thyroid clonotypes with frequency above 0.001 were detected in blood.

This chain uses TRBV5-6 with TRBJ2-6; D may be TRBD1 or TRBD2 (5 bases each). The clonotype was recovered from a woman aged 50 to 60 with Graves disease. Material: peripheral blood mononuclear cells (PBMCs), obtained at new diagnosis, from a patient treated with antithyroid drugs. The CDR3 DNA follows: TGTGCCAGCAGCATGAGGGACCAGTTATCTGGGGCCAACGTCCTGACTTTC. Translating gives CASSMRDQLSGANVLTF.